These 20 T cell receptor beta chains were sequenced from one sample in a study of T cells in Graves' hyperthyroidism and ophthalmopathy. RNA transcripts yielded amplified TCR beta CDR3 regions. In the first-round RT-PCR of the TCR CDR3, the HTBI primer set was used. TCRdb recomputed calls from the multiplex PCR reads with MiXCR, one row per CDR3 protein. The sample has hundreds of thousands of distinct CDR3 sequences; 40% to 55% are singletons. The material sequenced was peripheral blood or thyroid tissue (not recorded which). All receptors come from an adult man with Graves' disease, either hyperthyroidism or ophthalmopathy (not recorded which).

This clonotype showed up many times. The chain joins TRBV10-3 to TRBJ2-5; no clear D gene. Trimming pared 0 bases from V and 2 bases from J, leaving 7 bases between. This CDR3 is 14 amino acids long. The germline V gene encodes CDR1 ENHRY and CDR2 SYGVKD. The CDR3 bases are TGTGCCATCAGTGAGTCGTCAGATCAAGAGACCCAGTACTTC. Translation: CAISESSDQETQYF.

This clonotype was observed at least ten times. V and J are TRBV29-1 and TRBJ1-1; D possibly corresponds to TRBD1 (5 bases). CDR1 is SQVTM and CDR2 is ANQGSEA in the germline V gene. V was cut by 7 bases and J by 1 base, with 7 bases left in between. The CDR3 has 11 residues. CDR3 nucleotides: TGCAGCGGGGGGGGGAACACTGAAGCTTTCTTT. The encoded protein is CSGGGNTEAFF.

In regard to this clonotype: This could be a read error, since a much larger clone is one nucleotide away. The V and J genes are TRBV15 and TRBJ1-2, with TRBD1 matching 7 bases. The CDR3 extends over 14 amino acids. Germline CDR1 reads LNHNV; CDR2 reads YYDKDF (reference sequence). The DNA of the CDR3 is TGTGCCAGCAGTGAAGCTGACAGGGCGGTTGGCCACACCTTC. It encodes CASSEADRAVGHTF.

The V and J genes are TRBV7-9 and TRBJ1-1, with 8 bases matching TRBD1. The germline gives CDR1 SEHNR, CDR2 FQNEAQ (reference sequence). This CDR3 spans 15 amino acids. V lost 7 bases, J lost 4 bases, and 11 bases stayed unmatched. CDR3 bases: TGTGCCAGCATCCGCACAGGGGGGGCGTCCACTGAAGCTTTCTTT. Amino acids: CASIRTGGASTEAFF.

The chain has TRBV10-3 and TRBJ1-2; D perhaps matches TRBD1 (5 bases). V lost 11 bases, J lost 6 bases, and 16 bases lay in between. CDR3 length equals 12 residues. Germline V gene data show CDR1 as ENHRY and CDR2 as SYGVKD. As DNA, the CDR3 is TGTGCCTCGCACCGGGACCGTCATGGCTACACCTTC. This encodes CASHRDRHGYTF.

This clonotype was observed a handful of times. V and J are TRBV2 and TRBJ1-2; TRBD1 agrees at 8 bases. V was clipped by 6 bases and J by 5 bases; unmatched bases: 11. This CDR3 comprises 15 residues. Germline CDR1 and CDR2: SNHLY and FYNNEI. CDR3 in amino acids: CASRGGQAVAYGYTF. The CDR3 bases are TGTGCCAGCAGGGGGGGACAGGCCGTAGCATATGGCTACACCTTC.

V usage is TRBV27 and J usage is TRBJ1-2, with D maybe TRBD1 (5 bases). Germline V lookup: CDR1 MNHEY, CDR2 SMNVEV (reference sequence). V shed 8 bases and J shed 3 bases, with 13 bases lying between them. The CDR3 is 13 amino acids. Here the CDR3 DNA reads TGTGCCAGCGGCCAAGGGGTCCACTATGGCTACACCTTC. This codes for CASGQGVHYGYTF.

The CDR3: CASSGFRGAGNTIYF. The DNA of the CDR3 is TGTGCCAGCAGCGGCTTCAGGGGAGCCGGAAACACCATATATTTT. The chain recombines TRBV7-9 with TRBJ1-3; D may be TRBD1 (6 bases). This CDR3 is 15 amino acids long. The V gene lost 5 bases and the J gene lost 4 bases, with 15 bases spanning the gap. The germline V gene has CDR1 SEHNR and CDR2 FQNEAQ (reference sequence).

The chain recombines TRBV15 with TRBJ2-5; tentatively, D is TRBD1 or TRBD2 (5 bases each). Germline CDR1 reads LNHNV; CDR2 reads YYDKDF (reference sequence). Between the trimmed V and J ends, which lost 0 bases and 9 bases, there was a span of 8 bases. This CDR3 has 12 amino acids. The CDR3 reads CATSRDMGAQYF. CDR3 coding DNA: TGTGCCACCAGCAGAGATATGGGGGCCCAGTACTTC.

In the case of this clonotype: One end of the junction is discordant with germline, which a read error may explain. CDR3 sequence reads: CASSEWQGSEKLFF. The CDR3 DNA follows: TGTGCCAGCAGTGAATGGCAGGGGAGCGAAAAACTGTTTTTT. This chain joins TRBV10-3 and TRBJ1-4; the D gene is possibly TRBD1 (6 bases). The CDR3 loop spans 14 amino acids. The germline gives CDR1 ENHRY, CDR2 SYGVKD.

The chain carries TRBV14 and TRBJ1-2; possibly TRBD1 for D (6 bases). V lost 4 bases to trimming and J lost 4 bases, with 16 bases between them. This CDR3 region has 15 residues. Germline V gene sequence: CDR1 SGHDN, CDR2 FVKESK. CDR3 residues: CASSPGQQLVYGYTF. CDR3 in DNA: TGTGCCAGCAGCCCTGGACAGCAACTAGTCTATGGCTACACCTTC.

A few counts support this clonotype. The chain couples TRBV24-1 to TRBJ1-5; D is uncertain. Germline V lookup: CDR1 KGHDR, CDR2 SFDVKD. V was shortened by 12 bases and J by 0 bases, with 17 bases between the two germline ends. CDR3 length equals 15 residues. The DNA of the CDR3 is TGTGCCTGGAGTGTACCCCAAGTTAGCAATCAGCCCCAGCATTTT. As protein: CAWSVPQVSNQPQHF.

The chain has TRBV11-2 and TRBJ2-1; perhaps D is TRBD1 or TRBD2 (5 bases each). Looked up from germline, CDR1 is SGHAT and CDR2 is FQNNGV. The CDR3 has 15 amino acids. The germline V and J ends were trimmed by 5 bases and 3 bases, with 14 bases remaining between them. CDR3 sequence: CASSPGTRRYNEQFF. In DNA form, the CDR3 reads TGTGCCAGCAGCCCCGGGACCAGACGCTACAATGAGCAGTTCTTC.

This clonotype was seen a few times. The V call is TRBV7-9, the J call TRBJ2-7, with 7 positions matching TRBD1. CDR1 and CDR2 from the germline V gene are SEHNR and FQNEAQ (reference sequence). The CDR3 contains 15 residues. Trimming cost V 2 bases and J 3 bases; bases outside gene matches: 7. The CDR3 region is CASSLIGQEYYEQYF. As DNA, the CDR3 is TGTGCCAGCAGCTTAATAGGACAGGAGTACTACGAGCAGTACTTC.

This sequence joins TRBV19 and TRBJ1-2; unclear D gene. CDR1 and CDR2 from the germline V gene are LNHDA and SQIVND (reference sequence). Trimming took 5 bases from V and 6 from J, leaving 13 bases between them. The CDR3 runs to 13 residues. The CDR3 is CASSVEAEDGYTF. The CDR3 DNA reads TGTGCCAGTAGTGTCGAGGCCGAGGATGGCTACACCTTC.

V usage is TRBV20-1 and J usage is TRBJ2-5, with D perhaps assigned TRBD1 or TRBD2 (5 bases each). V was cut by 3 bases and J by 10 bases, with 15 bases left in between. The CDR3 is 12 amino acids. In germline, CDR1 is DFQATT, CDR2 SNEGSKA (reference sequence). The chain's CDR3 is CSARGVTDDQYF. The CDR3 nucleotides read TGCAGTGCTAGGGGGGTAACGGACGACCAGTACTTC.

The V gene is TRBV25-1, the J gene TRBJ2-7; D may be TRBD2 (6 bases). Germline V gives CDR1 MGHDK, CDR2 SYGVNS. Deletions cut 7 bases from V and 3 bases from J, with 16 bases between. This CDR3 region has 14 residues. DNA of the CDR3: TGTGCCAGCACTCCGGGACTGACGATCTACGAGCAGTACTTC. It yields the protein CASTPGLTIYEQYF.

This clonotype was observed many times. In nucleotides, the CDR3 is TGTGCCAGCAGTGAAAGGTTAGGAGGCTACACCTTC. Its protein is CASSERLGGYTF. The genes are TRBV2 and TRBJ1-2; D call uncertain. The V end lost 2 bases, the J end lost 8 bases, and 9 bases lay between the germline ends. Germline assignment: CDR1 SNHLY and CDR2 FYNNEI. The CDR3 spans 12 residues.

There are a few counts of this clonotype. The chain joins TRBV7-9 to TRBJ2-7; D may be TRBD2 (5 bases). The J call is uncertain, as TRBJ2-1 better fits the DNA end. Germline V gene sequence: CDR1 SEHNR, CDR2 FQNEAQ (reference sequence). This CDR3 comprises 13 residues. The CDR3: CASSSPSSNEQFF. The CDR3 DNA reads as TGTGCCAGCAGCTCCCCTAGCAGCAATGAGCAGTTCTTC.

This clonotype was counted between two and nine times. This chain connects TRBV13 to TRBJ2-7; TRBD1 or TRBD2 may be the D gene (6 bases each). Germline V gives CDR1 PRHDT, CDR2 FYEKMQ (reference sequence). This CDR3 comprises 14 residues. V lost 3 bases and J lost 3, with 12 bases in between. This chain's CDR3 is CASSFKGGSYEQYF. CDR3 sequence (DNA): TGTGCCAGCAGCTTTAAAGGGGGGAGCTACGAGCAGTACTTC.